This T cell receptor beta chain stems from a study of blood T cells in healthy people across ages. General study results and limits: PBMCs were not sorted, which prevented a conclusive comparison of naive versus antigen-experienced cells.

The CDR3 covers 15 residues. Germline V CDR1 and CDR2: SGHAT, FQNNGV. V was cut by 0 bases and J by 5 bases, with 13 bases left in between. The authors ran a second PCR of roughly 6 to 12 cycles using a sample-barcoded 5' primer and a J-beta primer mix. The yield of each sample was at least 2.5 million CDR3-containing paired-end reads. TCRdb re-derived calls from the 5' RACE reads in MiXCR, one entry per CDR3 protein. This sample carries roughly 800,000 distinct CDR3 sequences, 55% to 75% of them seen once, and the ten largest clones take approximately 21%. Notes on this clonotype: As yet, its antigen is unknown.

The specimen was blood. The origin of this receptor is a man aged 25 to 40 in good health. This chain joins TRBV11-2 and TRBJ1-1; perhaps TRBD1 as D (5 bases). CDR3 DNA sequence: TGTGCCAGCAGCTTAGATCCCGGGGGTGAGACTGAAGCTTTCTTT. Its translation: CASSLDPGGETEAFF.